Included here is one TCR beta chain sequence, with context. Its specificity is unknown. The same CDR3 can be traced to other DNA sequences in this sample. V trimming: 4 bases; J trimming: 0 bases; junction bases outside the gene matches: 0. The CDR3 is 13 residues long. Germline CDR1 SQVTM, CDR2 ANQGSEA. The data are from a study of beta chain features in type 1 diabetes. General study points: PCR could preferentially amplify shorter templates, alike in patients and controls. People with Type 1 diabetes carried modestly yet significantly shorter TCRB CDR3s in all four CD4+ subsets.

Expressed TCRB transcripts were sequenced after all isolated RNA was converted to cDNA. Average reads for naive, central memory and regulatory T cell samples were about 3.57 million. Sequenced by immunoSEQ multiplex PCR; TCRdb stores in-frame clones only, minus some. The sample consists of under 300,000 clones, about 15% of them appearing once. Material for sequencing was naive CD4+ T cells from blood. This TCR was sampled from a man under 40 with type 1 diabetes. V usage is TRBV29-1 and J usage is TRBJ1-2; 9 nucleotides match TRBD1. The CDR3 sequence: CSVGTGANYGYTF. In DNA, the CDR3 is TGCAGCGTTGGGACAGGGGCTAACTATGGCTACACCTTC.